The 3 T cell receptor beta chains reported below all come from one sample, sequenced in a study of shared clonotypes between healthy human individuals. The table came from immunoSEQ multiplex PCR; TCRdb's copy has only in-frame clones and leaves some out. The sample records 2.3 million or so clones, approximately 93% being singletons. The sequenced sample consisted of naive CD4+ T cells from PBMCs. Subset of the sample: CD45RA+ positively selected. These receptors were taken from a young man in good health. Some clones in this sample may be carry-over from other donors' samples.

This rearrangement joins TRBV5-1 to TRBJ1-2; 7 bases line up with TRBD1. This CDR3 has 17 residues. From germline, CDR1 is SGHRS and CDR2 YFSETQ. J gave up 0 bases and V 0 bases, and 8 bases lay outside the gene matches. The CDR3 nucleotides read TGCGCCAGCAGCTTGGCCCGGGACAGCTTTTCTAACTATGGCTACACCTTC. Its translation is CASSLARDSFSNYGYTF.

The V call is TRBV5-4, the J call TRBJ2-7; possible D gene TRBD1, 6 bases. From germline, CDR1 is SGHNT and CDR2 YYREEE (reference sequence). Trimming shortened V by 0 bases and J by 5 bases, and 15 bases separated the two germline ends. CDR3 size: 15 residues. CDR3 bases: TGTGCCAGCAGCTTGGCCAACAGGGCGGCCCACGAGCAGTACTTC. Its translation: CASSLANRAAHEQYF.

V is TRBV6-1 and J is TRBJ1-1, with 7 bases identical to TRBD1. J gave up 5 bases and V 7 bases, and 13 bases lay outside the gene matches. Germline loops: CDR1 MNHNS, CDR2 SASEGT. The CDR3 is made up of 15 amino acids. The CDR3 nucleotides are TGTGCCAGCAAAGCAAAAGGGGGCTGGGAAACTGAAGCTTTCTTT. Amino acid sequence: CASKAKGGWETEAFF.